A single T cell receptor (beta chain) is shown here with its context. What antigen it recognizes has not been identified. Per-base qualities were not stored, and no clone one base away is much larger. The CDR3 measures 14 amino acids from cysteine to phenylalanine. Only the CDR3 region is kept as DNA, spanning 42 bases read in frame from base 1. V is trimmed back by 4 bases and J by 8 bases, and the junction contains 8 bases that no gene match accounts for. The germline V gene encodes CDR1 SGHDN and CDR2 FVKESK. TCRbeta CDR3 regions were amplified from genomic DNA by means of the immunoSEQ Assay, a bias-controlled multiplex PCR. Per the authors' processing: The number of nucleated cells in each sample was estimated from the amplification of reference gene primers within the assay. Sequence reads were collapsed and filtered to measure the absolute abundance of every unique TCRbeta CDR3 rearrangement. Productive Simpson clonality was computed per sample as the square root of Simpson's diversity index over productive rearrangements. TCRdb retrieved this table from immuneACCESS and kept in-frame rearrangements only. Not all clones are present; in checked studies, unresolved V genes account for under half, and no reason is known for the remainder. V, J and clone size reflect that table, while D and trimming were determined from the DNA. This sample holds 300,000 or so clones; 90% were observed only once. In total, the top ten clones hold 1% to 1.3% of the sample.

These data originate in a study of blood T cell repertoires in COVID-19 (dated by TCRdb to 2020 to 2022). About the full investigation: The collaborator samples originated in the United States, Italy and Spain and spanned the acute and convalescent phases of COVID-19. Where available, HLA class I and class II types were obtained from metadata supplied by the sample provider rather than from assay-based typing. Sample metadata almost always included a de-identified subject ID, COVID-19 status, age in years and sex. A freely available public database, intended as a resource for researchers studying the immune response to SARS-CoV-2, is where the repertoires were released. The material from the prospective study consisted of cDNA or gDNA derived from T cells, B-cell-depleted T cells, or PBMCs. The samples were drawn from two sources: the first 160 participants of the ongoing ImmuneRACE study, and over 1,000 subjects contributed by 6 global collaborators. Deeply sampled blood TCRbeta repertoires from subjects exposed to, actively infected with, or recovered from COVID-19 were included in the dataset. Results and caveats for the whole study, not just this receptor: The quantity of clinical and demographic metadata differed by source and by participant and was supplied without curation.

Enrolling through a virtual design, the prospective study's participants ranged in age from roughly 18 to 90 years and lived across some 22 United States geographic areas. To assign participants to cohorts, the prospective study relied on clinical history that participants themselves reported in a screening survey and a study questionnaire. Recovered participants in ImmuneRACE Cohort 3 were defined by two consecutive negative NP/OP PCR tests, clearance by a healthcare professional, or resolution of symptoms. Each participant in the prospective study had whole blood, serum and a nasopharyngeal or oropharyngeal swab collected by mobile phlebotomists. Over a roughly 2-month period, participants in the prospective study had the option of providing additional blood draws and questionnaires. Prospective study blood samples were shipped either frozen or at room temperature before DNA extraction.

The sequence joins TRBV14 to TRBJ1-2, with 9 central nucleotides matching TRBD1. This sequence was found in a woman in her twenties or thirties who had recovered from COVID-19. Sequencing used PBMCs or T cells enriched from blood (not recorded which). In nucleotide form, the sequence is TGTGCCAGCAGCCTCCCGGGACAGGGTGGCGGCTACACCTTC. Translation gives CASSLPGQGGGYTF. The full variable domain, completed from the reference TRBV14 and TRBJ1-2 proteins outside the CDR3, reads EAGVTQFPSHSVIEKGQTVTLRCDPISGHDNLYWYRRVMGKEIKFLLHFVKESKQDESGMPNNRFLAERTGGTYSTLKVQPAELEDSGVYFCASSLPGQGGGYTFGSGTRLTVV.